The rows below give T cell receptor beta chains drawn from one sample of a study of blood T cell repertoires in COVID-19. Only in-frame clones appear in the TCRdb table, and some are missing; sequencing was by immunoSEQ multiplex PCR. The table lists approximately 130,000 clones, 75% to 90% of them singletons. What was sequenced was peripheral blood. All receptors come from a human donor in a cohort sampled during active COVID-19. Both conserved end residues are part of each CDR3. The order of the fields is J gene, D gene, V gene, clone size, CDR3 DNA, CDR3 protein. A D gene is named only where the DNA matches it firmly. Size is omitted from some rows. Given values are once, few, many or a class for expanded clones.

>TRBJ2-5|TRBD2|TRBV5-4|.
TGTGCCAGCTACGACCGGGAGGTTTCGGAGACCCAGTACTTC
CASYDREVSETQYF
>TRBJ2-1|TRBD2|TRBV6-2/TRBV6-3|.
TGTGCCAGCAGTCGGGGGGGGGTTGAGCAGTTCTTC
CASSRGGVEQFF
>TRBJ1-5|.|TRBV2|once
TGTGCCAGCAGTCAGGGGCTGGACGTGCCCCAGCATTTT
CASSQGLDVPQHF
>TRBJ2-7|TRBD2|TRBV4-3|.
TGCGCCAGCAGCCAAGTGGGACTAGCGGGGTACGAGCAGTACTTC
CASSQVGLAGYEQYF
>TRBJ1-2|.|TRBV30|once
TGTGCCTGGAGTGTTCGGTTAGGGGGAAAGGGTATGGACTACACCTTC
CAWSVRLGGKGMDYTF
>TRBJ1-2|TRBD1|TRBV5-6|.
TGTGCCAGCAGCATATGGGACAGAGCCTATGGCTACACCTTC
CASSIWDRAYGYTF
>TRBJ2-2|.|TRBV30|.
TGTGCCTGGCAAATAGGGGGGGCGAGCACCGGGGAGCTGTTTTTT
CAWQIGGASTGELFF
>TRBJ1-1|TRBD1|TRBV2|.
TGTGCCAGCAGTGGGAGGCAGGGGGGCACTGAAGCTTTCTTT
CASSGRQGGTEAFF
>TRBJ2-2|TRBD2|TRBV9|.
TGTGCCAGCAGCGTAGAGCGGGGGGGCCTTGGCGGGGAGCTGTTTTTT
CASSVERGGLGGELFF
>TRBJ2-1|TRBD2|TRBV24-1|.
TGTGCCACCAGTGACCTAGCGGGAGCTAGCTATGAGCAGTTCTTC
CATSDLAGASYEQFF
>TRBJ2-5|TRBD2|TRBV3-1/TRBV3-2|.
TGTGCCAGCAGCCAACTGGGACTAGCAGCGGAGACCCAGTACTTC
CASSQLGLAAETQYF
>TRBJ2-3|TRBD2|TRBV19|few
TGTGCCAGTACCACGGGACTAGCTAGCGCAGATACGCAGTATTTT
CASTTGLASADTQYF
>TRBJ1-1|.|TRBV5-4|.
TGTGCCAGCAGCTTTTTAAGGGGGAACACTGAAGCTTTCTTT
CASSFLRGNTEAFF
>TRBJ1-4|TRBD1|TRBV5-4|.
TGTGCCAGCACCTACGACAGGGGTCGGGAAAAACTGTTTTTT
CASTYDRGREKLFF
>TRBJ1-5|.|TRBV2|.
TGTGCCAGCAGATCATCCGGGAGGGGCAATCAGCCCCAGCATTTT
CASRSSGRGNQPQHF
>TRBJ1-1|.|TRBV6-5|.
TGTGCCAGCAGCCGGGATCATATGGGCACTGAAGCTTTCTTT
CASSRDHMGTEAFF
>TRBJ2-2|TRBD2|TRBV12-3/TRBV12-4|.
TGTGCCAGCAGCCTTAGCGGGAGAGGGGAGCTGTTTTTT
CASSLSGRGELFF
>TRBJ2-1|.|TRBV29-1|.
TGCAGCGTTGAATTAACCCTAGCGCTCTACAATGAGCAGTTCTTC
CSVELTLALYNEQFF
>TRBJ1-1|.|TRBV18|.
TGTGCCAGCTCGCAAATCCGGGAGAACACTGAAGCTTTCTTT
CASSQIRENTEAFF
>TRBJ2-3|TRBD2|TRBV3-1/TRBV3-2|.
TGTGCCAGCAGCCATAGCGGGGGTACGCAGTATTTT
CASSHSGGTQYF
>TRBJ2-6|TRBD1|TRBV5-4|.
TGTGCCAGCAGCGGACAGGGTTTCGGCTCTGGGGCCAACGTCCTGACTTTC
CASSGQGFGSGANVLTF
>TRBJ2-1|.|TRBV5-1|once
TGCGCCAGCAGCTTGTACGCCCCTACCTACAATGAGCAGTTCTTC
CASSLYAPTYNEQFF
>TRBJ1-1|.|TRBV2|.
TGTGCCAGCAGTGAACAGGAACTCACTGAAGCTTTCTTT
CASSEQELTEAFF
>TRBJ2-2|TRBD1|TRBV11-3|.
TGTGCCAGCAGCCCGCCAGACAGGGGATTTAACACCGGGGAGCTGTTTTTT
CASSPPDRGFNTGELFF
>TRBJ1-1|.|TRBV7-2|once
TGTGCCAGCATCCAAGTGGGAGTCACGAACACTGAAGCTTTCTTT
CASIQVGVTNTEAFF
>TRBJ2-1|.|TRBV3-1/TRBV3-2|.
TGTGCCAGCAGTTCTCTATCCGCTGCAAATGAGCAGTTCTTC
CASSSLSAANEQFF
>TRBJ2-2|.|TRBV12-3/TRBV12-4|once
TGTGCCAGCAGTTTACTTCCAGCCGGGGAGCTGTTTTTT
CASSLLPAGELFF
>TRBJ1-1|TRBD1|TRBV6-5|.
TGTGCCAGCAGCGGACAGGCCGCCCTCACTGAAGCTTTCTTT
CASSGQAALTEAFF
>TRBJ1-6|.|TRBV7-2|.
TGTGCCAGCAGCTTAGAGACGGGTAGCGGTTCACCCCTCCACTTT
CASSLETGSGSPLHF
>TRBJ1-2|.|TRBV5-1|.
TGCGCCAGCGGTCACGACAGTTCCAACTATGGCTACACCTTC
CASGHDSSNYGYTF
>TRBJ1-6|.|TRBV6-4|.
TGTGCCAGCAGCGAGAGGGCGGGAAATTCACCCCTCCACTTT
CASSERAGNSPLHF
>TRBJ2-7|.|TRBV12-3/TRBV12-4|.
TGTGCCAGCAGTCCCGGCTACGAGCAGTACTTC
CASSPGYEQYF
>TRBJ2-4|.|TRBV7-2|.
TGTGCCAGCGCCTTCAAGGTGCGGGCGGAGCATTTCAAAAACATTCAGTACTTC
CASAFKVRAEHFKNIQYF
>TRBJ2-1|.|TRBV12-5|.
TGTGCTAGTGGTATCAACAATGAGCAGTTCTTC
CASGINNEQFF
>TRBJ2-5|.|TRBV6-1|.
TGTGCCAGCAGTGATATGAGGGAGTGGGAGACCCAGTACTTC
CASSDMREWETQYF
>TRBJ2-1|.|TRBV27|.
TGTGCCAGCAGTCAGGGGACCATATACAATGAGCAGTTCTTC
CASSQGTIYNEQFF
>TRBJ2-2|TRBD1|TRBV6-2/TRBV6-3|.
TGTGCCAGCAGTGACAGGGGGATAACCGGGGAGCTGTTTTTT
CASSDRGITGELFF
>TRBJ1-2|.|TRBV3-1/TRBV3-2|.
TGTGCCAGCAGCCTGCAGGACAGCGCTAACTATGGCTACACCTTC
CASSLQDSANYGYTF
>TRBJ2-2|TRBD2|TRBV6-5|.
TGTGCCAGCACCCCGGGGGGGGCGAGCGGGGAGCTGTTTTTT
CASTPGGASGELFF
>TRBJ2-3|TRBD1|TRBV11-2|.
TGTGCCAGCAGCCTTGGACAGGGCACAGATACGCAGTATTTT
CASSLGQGTDTQYF
>TRBJ2-5|TRBD2|TRBV7-2|.
TGTGCCAGCAGCAAGGGGACTAGCCGATCCGGAGAGACCCAGTACTTC
CASSKGTSRSGETQYF
>TRBJ2-1|TRBD1|TRBV27|few
TGTGCCAGCAGTCACAGGGGTGGTGAGCAGTTCTTC
CASSHRGGEQFF
>TRBJ2-7|.|TRBV18|.
TGTGCCAGCTCACCCCCTGGCTACAGAAACTACGAGCAGTACTTC
CASSPPGYRNYEQYF
>TRBJ2-1|TRBD2|TRBV28|.
TGTGCCAGCAGCCGAGCGGGAGGGCTTAACAATGAGCAGTTCTTC
CASSRAGGLNNEQFF